Included here is one T cell receptor beta chain sequence, with context. V lost 4 bases, J lost 8 bases, and 18 bases lay in between. CDR3 length equals 14 residues. Per germline, CDR1 MGHDK and CDR2 SYGVNS. This specimen comes from a study of shared clonotypes between healthy human individuals. Data came from immunoSEQ multiplex PCR; TCRdb stores just in-frame clones and leaves some out. The table shows fewer than 2.5 million clones, with more than 85% occurring only once. J is TRBJ2-7 and V is TRBV25-1; D may match TRBD1 or TRBD2 (5 bases each). Material: naive CD4+ T cells from PBMCs. Noted subset: CD45RA+ positively selected. The clonotype originates from a man aged 18 to 29 in good health. Some clones in this sample may be carry-over from other donors' samples. For the CDR3, the DNA is TGTGCCAGCAGTGGGGGGTACCTCGAAAGGAAGCAGTACTTC. Amino acids: CASSGGYLERKQYF.